This is a list of T cell receptor beta chains from one sample in a study of cytomegalovirus exposure and HLA in healthy donors. Profiling relied on immunoSEQ multiplex PCR, and the TCRdb table lists in-frame clones only, not all of them. The sample contains approximately 130,000 clones, 6.5% to 9.5% of which appear only once. Sample: PBMCs. These receptors came from a woman in her thirties or forties in good health and CMV-seropositive. Each CDR3 is given with its conserved first and last residue. The order of the fields is J gene, clone size, V gene, D gene, CDR3 protein, CDR3 DNA. A D gene is named only where the DNA matches it firmly. The size of a clone is reported for some rows only, either as once, few or many, or as a class for expanded clones.

>TRBJ1-1|few|TRBV30|-
CAWSGGGTEAFF
TGTGCCTGGAGTGGGGGGGGCACTGAAGCTTTCTTT
>TRBJ1-4|-|TRBV19|TRBD1
CASRRTGGEKLFF
TGTGCCAGTAGAAGGACAGGGGGCGAAAAACTGTTTTTT
>TRBJ2-5|-|TRBV11-1|TRBD1
CASSSGTGNGETQYF
TGTGCCAGCAGCTCAGGGACAGGGAATGGTGAGACCCAGTACTTC
>TRBJ2-1|few|TRBV29-1|TRBD2
CSGSGGYNEQFF
TGCAGCGGGTCGGGGGGCTACAATGAGCAGTTCTTC
>TRBJ1-2|-|TRBV27|-
CASSLNHGGYGYTF
TGTGCCAGCAGTTTAAATCACGGCGGCTATGGCTACACCTTC
>TRBJ1-1|-|TRBV30|-
CAWTIFRTGGNTEAFF
TGTGCCTGGACAATTTTTAGGACGGGGGGGAACACTGAAGCTTTCTTT
>TRBJ2-7|few|TRBV5-5|-
CASSLWAGDEQYF
TGTGCCAGCAGCCTTTGGGCAGGGGATGAGCAGTACTTC
>TRBJ1-2|few|TRBV6-5|TRBD1
CASSPDRGLGYTF
TGTGCCAGCAGCCCCGACAGGGGGCTCGGCTACACCTTC
>TRBJ1-1|few|TRBV7-9|-
CASSLSGPSEAFF
TGTGCCAGCAGCTTAAGCGGACCCAGTGAAGCTTTCTTT
>TRBJ2-3|-|TRBV19|TRBD2
CASSPLAGGPTDTQYF
TGTGCCAGTAGTCCCCTAGCGGGGGGGCCGACAGATACGCAGTATTTT
>TRBJ2-2|-|TRBV11-2|TRBD2
CASSLGGLAGGPLTGELFF
TGTGCCAGCAGCTTAGGAGGACTAGCGGGGGGGCCCCTCACCGGGGAGCTGTTTTTT
>TRBJ2-1|few|TRBV5-1|-
CASSLGQHNEQFF
TGCGCCAGCAGTCTCGGACAGCACAATGAGCAGTTCTTC
>TRBJ1-2|few|TRBV14|TRBD1
CASSLQGAYGYTF
TGTGCCAGCAGCCTTCAGGGGGCTTATGGCTACACCTTC
>TRBJ1-1|few|TRBV30|-
CAWSGQGNTEAFF
TGTGCCTGGAGTGGGCAGGGAAACACTGAAGCTTTCTTT
>TRBJ1-4|-|TRBV7-3|TRBD1
CASSLTLRQGVLFEKLFF
TGTGCCAGCAGCTTAACCCTCCGACAGGGTGTTTTGTTTGAAAAACTGTTTTTT
>TRBJ1-1|-|TRBV6-6|-
CASSPIRDTGEAFF
TGTGCCAGCAGCCCCATCAGGGATACCGGTGAAGCTTTCTTT
>TRBJ2-7|-|TRBV18|TRBD1
CASSPLRQGVLNEQYF
TGTGCCAGCTCACCATTAAGACAGGGGGTCTTGAACGAGCAGTACTTC
>TRBJ1-1|few|TRBV5-3|TRBD1
CARSPKGAVLTEAFF
TGTGCCAGAAGCCCAAAGGGGGCCGTACTCACTGAAGCTTTCTTT
>TRBJ2-7|-|TRBV6-1|TRBD1
CASSEVGTGAYEQYF
TGTGCCAGCAGTGAAGTGGGGACAGGGGCTTACGAGCAGTACTTC
>TRBJ2-7|-|TRBV5-1|-
CASSLGRGNLYEQYF
TGCGCCAGCAGCTTGGGCAGGGGCAATCTCTACGAGCAGTACTTC
>TRBJ2-3|few|TRBV14|TRBD2
CASTSGVSTDTQYF
TGTGCCAGCACCAGCGGGGTGAGCACAGATACGCAGTATTTT
>TRBJ2-1|many|TRBV15|TRBD1
CATSRGRDRGYYNEQFF
TGTGCCACCAGCAGAGGTCGGGACAGGGGCTATTACAATGAGCAGTTCTTC
>TRBJ2-7|-|TRBV5-4|TRBD2
CASSLEAGLAHEQYF
TGTGCCAGCAGCTTGGAGGCGGGACTAGCCCACGAGCAGTACTTC
>TRBJ1-3|-|TRBV6-5|-
CASSYSRTLGNTIYF
TGTGCCAGCAGTTATTCGAGGACACTTGGAAACACCATATATTTT
>TRBJ2-1|-|TRBV27|TRBD2
CASSRGGAIYEQFF
TGTGCCAGCAGTCGCGGGGGGGCGATATATGAGCAGTTCTTC
>TRBJ1-2|few|TRBV2|TRBD1
CASSVAGGYGYTF
TGTGCCAGCAGTGTGGCAGGGGGCTATGGCTACACCTTC
>TRBJ2-2|-|TRBV7-6|-
CASSLPEPNTGELFF
TGTGCCAGCAGCCTCCCGGAGCCGAACACCGGGGAGCTGTTTTTT
>TRBJ1-5|-|TRBV6-5|-
CAIGHLDSNQPQHF
TGTGCCATCGGACACCTTGATAGCAATCAGCCCCAGCATTTT
>TRBJ2-3|-|TRBV11-2|-
CASSLHGGLGSDTQYF
TGTGCCAGCAGCTTACACGGAGGGTTAGGCTCAGATACGCAGTATTTT